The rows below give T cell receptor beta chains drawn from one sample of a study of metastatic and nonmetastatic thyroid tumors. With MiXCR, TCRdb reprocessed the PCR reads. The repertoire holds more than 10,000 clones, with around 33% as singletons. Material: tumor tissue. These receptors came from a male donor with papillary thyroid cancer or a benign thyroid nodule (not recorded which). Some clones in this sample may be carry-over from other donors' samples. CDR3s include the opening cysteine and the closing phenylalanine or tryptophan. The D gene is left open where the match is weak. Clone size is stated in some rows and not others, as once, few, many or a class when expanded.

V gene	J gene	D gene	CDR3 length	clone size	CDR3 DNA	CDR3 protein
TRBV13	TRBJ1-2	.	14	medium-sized	TGTGCCAGCAGCCAGAGAGCGGGGGCAAATGGCTACACCTTC	CASSQRAGANGYTF
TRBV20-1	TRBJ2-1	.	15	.	TGCAGTGCTAGACGGGACGGACGCGCCTACAATGAGCAGTTCTTC	CSARRDGRAYNEQFF
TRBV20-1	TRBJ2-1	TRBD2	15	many	TGCAGTGCCGATTTAGCGGGGGAGATCGGGAATGAGCAGTTCTTC	CSADLAGEIGNEQFF
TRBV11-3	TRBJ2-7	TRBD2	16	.	TGTGCCAGCAGCACAGGGACTAGCGGGAGTCTCGACGAGCAGTACTTC	CASSTGTSGSLDEQYF
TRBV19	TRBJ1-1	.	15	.	TGTGCCAGTAGTTCAAAGGGAATCCCGAACACTGAAGCTTTCTTT	CASSSKGIPNTEAFF
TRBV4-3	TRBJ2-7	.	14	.	TGCGCCAGCAGCCAAGCTGGCGGGATGAGCGAGCAGTACTTC	CASSQAGGMSEQYF
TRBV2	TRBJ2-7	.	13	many	TGTGCCAGCGAAGACACGAGCTCCTACGAGCAGTACTTC	CASEDTSSYEQYF
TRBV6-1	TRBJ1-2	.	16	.	TGTGCCAGCAGTCCCCGCGGACAGTCCGGGGGCTATGGCTACACCTTC	CASSPRGQSGGYGYTF
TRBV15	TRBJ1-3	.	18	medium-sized	TGTGCCACCAGCAGAGATTTGGGCAGCGTCCTCTCTGGAAACACCATATATTTT	CATSRDLGSVLSGNTIYF
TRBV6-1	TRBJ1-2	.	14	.	TGTGCTACGGATGGGTCTCCGTCTAACTATGGCTACACCTTC	CATDGSPSNYGYTF
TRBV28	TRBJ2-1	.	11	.	TGTGCCAGCATATTCCGCAATGAGCAGTTCTTC	CASIFRNEQFF
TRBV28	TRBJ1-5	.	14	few	TGTGCCAGCAGCTTGGAAGGGGGCAATCAGCCCCAGCATTTT	CASSLEGGNQPQHF
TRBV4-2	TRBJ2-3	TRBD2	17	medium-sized	TGTGCCAGCAGCCTAGATCCTAGCGGGAGGGCCACAGATACGCAGTATTTT	CASSLDPSGRATDTQYF
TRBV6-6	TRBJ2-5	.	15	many	TGTGCCAGCAGTTACCCCTCGTTGGGTCAAGAGACCCAGTACTTC	CASSYPSLGQETQYF
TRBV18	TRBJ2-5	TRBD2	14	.	TGTGCCAGCTCACCACCGGCTAGCGGAGAGACCCAGTACTTC	CASSPPASGETQYF
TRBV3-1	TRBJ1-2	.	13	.	TGTGCCAGCAGCCACGAAGGACAGAAACGGGCGGACTTC	CASSHEGQKRADF
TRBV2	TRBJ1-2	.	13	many	TGTGCCAGCGTCCGTAAGGAGAACTATGGCTACACCTTC	CASVRKENYGYTF
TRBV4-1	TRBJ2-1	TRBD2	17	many	TGCGCCAGCAGCCAAGACGTGGGGGGGAGCTCCTACAATGAGCAGTTCTTC	CASSQDVGGSSYNEQFF
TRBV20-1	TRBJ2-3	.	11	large	TGCAGTGCTTCGGACGCAGATACGCAGTATTTT	CSASDADTQYF
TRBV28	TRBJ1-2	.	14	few	TGTGCCAGCATTCAAGACATAGGGAGTTATGGCTACACCTTC	CASIQDIGSYGYTF
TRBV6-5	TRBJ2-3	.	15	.	TGTGCCAGCAGTTACTCAGGGGGAATCACATATACGCAGTATTTT	CASSYSGGITYTQYF
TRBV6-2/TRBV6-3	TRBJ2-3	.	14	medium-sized	TGTGCCAGCACGGGGGAGGCTAGCACAGATACGCAGTATTTT	CASTGEASTDTQYF
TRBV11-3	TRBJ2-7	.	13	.	TGTGCCAGCAGCTTAGAGGGCGGGTACGAGCAGTACTTC	CASSLEGGYEQYF
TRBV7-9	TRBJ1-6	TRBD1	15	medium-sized	TGTGCCAGCAGACAGGGGGGAGTCGGTAATTCACCCCTCCACTTT	CASRQGGVGNSPLHF
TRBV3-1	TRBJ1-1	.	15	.	TGTGCCAGCAGCCAGGGGGGGAAAAAGGACACTGAAGCTTTCTTT	CASSQGGKKDTEAFF
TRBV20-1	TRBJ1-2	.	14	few	TGCAGTGCTCCATGGGGGGAGAGTGACTATGGCTACACCTTC	CSAPWGESDYGYTF
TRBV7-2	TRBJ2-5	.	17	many	TGTGCCAGCAGCTTATCGGGCGGTGGGGGCCCGTTGGAGACCCAGTACTTC	CASSLSGGGGPLETQYF
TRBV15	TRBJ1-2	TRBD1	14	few	TGTGCCACCAGCAGAGGAGGGACAGAGTATGGCTACACCTTC	CATSRGGTEYGYTF
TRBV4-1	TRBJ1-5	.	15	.	TGCGCCAGCAGCCCCGACAGGATGAGCAATCAGCCCCAGCATTTT	CASSPDRMSNQPQHF
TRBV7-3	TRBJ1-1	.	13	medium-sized	TGTGCCAGCAGCTCAGACAGGAACACTGAAGCTTTCTTT	CASSSDRNTEAFF
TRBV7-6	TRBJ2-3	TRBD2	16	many	TGTGCCAGCAGCCTGACGCGGGGGTCTGGGACAGATACGCAGTATTTT	CASSLTRGSGTDTQYF